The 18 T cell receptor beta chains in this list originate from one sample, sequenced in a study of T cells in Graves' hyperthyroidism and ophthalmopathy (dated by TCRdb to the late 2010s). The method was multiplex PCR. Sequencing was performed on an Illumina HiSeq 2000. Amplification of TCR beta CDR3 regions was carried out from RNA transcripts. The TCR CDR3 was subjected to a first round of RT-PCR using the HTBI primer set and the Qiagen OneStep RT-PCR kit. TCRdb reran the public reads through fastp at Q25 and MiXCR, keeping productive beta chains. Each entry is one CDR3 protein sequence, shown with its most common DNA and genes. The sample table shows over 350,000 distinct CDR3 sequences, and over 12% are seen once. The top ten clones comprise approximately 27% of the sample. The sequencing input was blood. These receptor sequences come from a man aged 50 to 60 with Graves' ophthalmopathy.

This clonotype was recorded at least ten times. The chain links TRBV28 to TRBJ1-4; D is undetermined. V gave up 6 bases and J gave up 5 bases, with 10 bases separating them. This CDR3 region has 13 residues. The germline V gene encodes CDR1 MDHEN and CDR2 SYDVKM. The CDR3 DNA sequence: TGTGCCAGCAGCTTCCGGCCAAATGAAAAACTGTTTTTT. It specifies CASSFRPNEKLFF.

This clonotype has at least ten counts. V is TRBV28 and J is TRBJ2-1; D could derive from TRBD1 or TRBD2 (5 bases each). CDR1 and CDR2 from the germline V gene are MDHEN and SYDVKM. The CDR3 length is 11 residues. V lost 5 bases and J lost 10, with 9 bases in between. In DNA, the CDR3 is TGTGCCAGCAGTCCTGAGGGGGAGCAGTTCTTC. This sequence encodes CASSPEGEQFF.

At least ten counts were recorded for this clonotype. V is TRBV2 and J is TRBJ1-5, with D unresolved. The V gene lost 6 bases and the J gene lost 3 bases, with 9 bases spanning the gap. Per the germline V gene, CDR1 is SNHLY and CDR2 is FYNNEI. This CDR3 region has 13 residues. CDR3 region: CASRSGYNQPQHF. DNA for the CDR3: TGTGCCAGCAGATCGGGTTACAATCAGCCCCAGCATTTT. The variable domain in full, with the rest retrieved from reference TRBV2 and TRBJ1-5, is EPEVTQTPSHQVTQMGQEVILRCVPISNHLYFYWYRQILGQKVEFLVSFYNNEISEKSEIFDDQFSVERPDGSNFTLKIRSTKLEDSAMYFCASRSGYNQPQHFGDGTRLSIL.

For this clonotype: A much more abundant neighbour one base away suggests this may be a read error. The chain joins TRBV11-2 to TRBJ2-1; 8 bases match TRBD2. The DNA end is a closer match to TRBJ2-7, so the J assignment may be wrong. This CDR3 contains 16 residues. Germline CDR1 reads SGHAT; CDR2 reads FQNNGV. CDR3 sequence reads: CASSLVLAGSNNEQYF. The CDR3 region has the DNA TGTGCCAGCAGCTTAGTCCTAGCGGGTAGTAACAATGAGCAGTACTTC.

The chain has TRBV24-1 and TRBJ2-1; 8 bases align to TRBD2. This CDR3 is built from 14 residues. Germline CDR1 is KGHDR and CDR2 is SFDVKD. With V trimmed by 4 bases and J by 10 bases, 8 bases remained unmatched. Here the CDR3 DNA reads TGTGCCACCAGTGACCCCGGGGGGGGAAGAGAGCAGTTCTTC. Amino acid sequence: CATSDPGGGREQFF.

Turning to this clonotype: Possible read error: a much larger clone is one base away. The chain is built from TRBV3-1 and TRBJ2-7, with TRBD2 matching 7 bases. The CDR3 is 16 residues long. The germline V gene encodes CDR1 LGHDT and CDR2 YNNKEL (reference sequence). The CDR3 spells CTSSQDLGTTSYEQYF. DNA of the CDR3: TGTACCAGCAGCCAAGATTTGGGGACTACCTCCTACGAGCAGTACTTC.

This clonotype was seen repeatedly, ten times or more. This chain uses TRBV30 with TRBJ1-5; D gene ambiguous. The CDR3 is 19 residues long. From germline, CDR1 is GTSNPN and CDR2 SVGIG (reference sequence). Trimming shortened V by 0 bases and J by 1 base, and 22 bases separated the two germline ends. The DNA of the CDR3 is TGTGCCTGGAGTGTATGGGAACAGTCGGGGTCGGGGAGCAATCAGCCCCAGCATTTT. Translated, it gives CAWSVWEQSGSGSNQPQHF.

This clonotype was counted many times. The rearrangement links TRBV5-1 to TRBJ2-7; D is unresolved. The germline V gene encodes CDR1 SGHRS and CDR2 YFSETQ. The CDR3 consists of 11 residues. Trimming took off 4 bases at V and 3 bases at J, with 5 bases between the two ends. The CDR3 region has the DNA TGCGCCAGCAGCGACCACTACGAGCAGTACTTC. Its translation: CASSDHYEQYF.

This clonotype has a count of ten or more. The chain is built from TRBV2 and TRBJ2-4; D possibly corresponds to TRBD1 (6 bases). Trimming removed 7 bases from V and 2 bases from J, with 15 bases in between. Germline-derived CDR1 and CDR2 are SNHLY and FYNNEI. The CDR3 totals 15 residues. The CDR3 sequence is CASNRDTPSKNIQYF. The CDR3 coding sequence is TGTGCCAGCAATCGGGACACGCCGTCCAAAAACATTCAGTACTTC.

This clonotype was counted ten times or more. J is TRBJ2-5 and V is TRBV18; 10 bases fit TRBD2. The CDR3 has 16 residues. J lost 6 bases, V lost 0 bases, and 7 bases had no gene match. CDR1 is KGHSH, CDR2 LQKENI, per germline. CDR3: CASSPPFLAGVKTQYF. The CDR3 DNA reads TGTGCCAGCTCACCACCTTTTCTAGCGGGAGTGAAGACCCAGTACTTC.

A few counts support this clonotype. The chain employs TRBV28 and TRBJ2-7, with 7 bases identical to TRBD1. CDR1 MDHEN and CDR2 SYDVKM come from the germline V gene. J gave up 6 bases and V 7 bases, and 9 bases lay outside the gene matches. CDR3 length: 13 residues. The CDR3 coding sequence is TGTGCCAGCACTCCGACAGGGTTCGGCGAGCAGTACTTC. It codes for CASTPTGFGEQYF.

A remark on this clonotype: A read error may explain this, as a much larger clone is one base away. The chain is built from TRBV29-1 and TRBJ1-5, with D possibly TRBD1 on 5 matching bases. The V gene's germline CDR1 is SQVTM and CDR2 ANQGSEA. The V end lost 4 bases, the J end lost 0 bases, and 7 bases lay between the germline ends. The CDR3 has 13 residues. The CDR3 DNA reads TGCAGCGTTGCCAGGGATAGCAATCAGCCCCAGCATTTT. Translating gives CSVARDSNQPQHF.

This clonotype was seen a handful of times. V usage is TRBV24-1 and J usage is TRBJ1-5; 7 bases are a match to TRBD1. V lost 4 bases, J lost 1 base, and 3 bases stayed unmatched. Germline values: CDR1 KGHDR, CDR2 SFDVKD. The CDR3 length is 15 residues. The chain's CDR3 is CATSDKGASNQPQHF. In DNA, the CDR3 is TGTGCCACCAGTGACAAGGGGGCGAGCAATCAGCCCCAGCATTTT.

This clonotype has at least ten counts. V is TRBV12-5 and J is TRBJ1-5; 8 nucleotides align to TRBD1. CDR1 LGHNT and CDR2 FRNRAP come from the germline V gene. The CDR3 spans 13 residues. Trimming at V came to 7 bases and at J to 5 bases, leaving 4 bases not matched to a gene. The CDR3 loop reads CASAMDRDQPQHF. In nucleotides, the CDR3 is TGTGCTAGTGCCATGGACAGGGATCAGCCCCAGCATTTT.

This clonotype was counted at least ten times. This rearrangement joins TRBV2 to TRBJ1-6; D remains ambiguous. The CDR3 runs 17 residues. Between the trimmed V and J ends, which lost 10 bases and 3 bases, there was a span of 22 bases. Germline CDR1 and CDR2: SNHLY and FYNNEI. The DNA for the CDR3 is TGTGCCACCGCCGCACTGACCGTTCTTCACTATAATTCACCCCTCCACTTT. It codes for CATAALTVLHYNSPLHF.

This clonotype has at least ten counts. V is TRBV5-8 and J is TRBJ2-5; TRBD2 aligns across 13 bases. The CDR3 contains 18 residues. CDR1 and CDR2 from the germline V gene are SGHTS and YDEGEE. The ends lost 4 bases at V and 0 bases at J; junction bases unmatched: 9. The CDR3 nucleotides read TGTGCCAGCAGCGATCCAGGGACTAGCGGGATCTACCAAGAGACCCAGTACTTC. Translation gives CASSDPGTSGIYQETQYF.

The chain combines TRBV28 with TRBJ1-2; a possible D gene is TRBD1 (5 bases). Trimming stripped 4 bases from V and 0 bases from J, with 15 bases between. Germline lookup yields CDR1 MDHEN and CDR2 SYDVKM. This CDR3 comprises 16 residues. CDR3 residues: CASSSLGSGANYGYTF. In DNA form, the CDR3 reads TGTGCCAGCAGTTCTCTTGGGTCGGGGGCTAACTATGGCTACACCTTC.

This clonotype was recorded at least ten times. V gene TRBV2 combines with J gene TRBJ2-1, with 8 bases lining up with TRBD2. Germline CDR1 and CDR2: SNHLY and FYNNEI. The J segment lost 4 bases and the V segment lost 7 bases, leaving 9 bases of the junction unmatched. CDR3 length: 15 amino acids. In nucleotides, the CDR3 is TGTGCCAGCAAGACTAGCGAGGCCCCTTACAATGAGCAGTTCTTC. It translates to CASKTSEAPYNEQFF.